This TCR beta chain was sequenced during a study of T cell responses to AZD1222 COVID-19 vaccine. Details on this clone: The antigen remains unidentified.

TCRdb keeps only in-frame clones here, not all; method: immunoSEQ multiplex PCR. The sample contains roughly 180,000 clones, approximately 91% of which appear only once. The germline gives CDR1 MDHEN, CDR2 SYDVKM. The CDR3 loop spans 14 amino acids. V was trimmed by 5 bases and J by 8 bases, leaving 18 bases between them. General study points: Unmutated variant regions are reportedly the target of nearly half of TCRs that are spike-specific. Just five to seven people given AZD1222 tested seropositive at baseline.

It was second doses at about 4 or about 12 weeks that were pooled. The sequencing used peripheral blood, collected 28 days after the second AZD1222 dose. The J gene is TRBJ1-1, the V gene TRBV28; D might be TRBD1 (6 bases). The receptor was derived from an adult who received the AZD1222 COVID-19 vaccine. CDR3 sequence reads: CASSEYRASEEAFF. CDR3 in DNA: TGTGCCAGCAGTGAGTACAGGGCCTCGGAGGAAGCTTTCTTT. Together with reference TRBV28 and TRBJ1-1, the CDR3 gives the full variable domain: DVKVTQSSRYLVKRTGEKVFLECVQDMDHENMFWYRQDPGLGLRLIYFSYDVKMKEKGDIPEGYSVSREKKERFSLILESASTNQTSMYLCASSEYRASEEAFFGQGTRLTVV.